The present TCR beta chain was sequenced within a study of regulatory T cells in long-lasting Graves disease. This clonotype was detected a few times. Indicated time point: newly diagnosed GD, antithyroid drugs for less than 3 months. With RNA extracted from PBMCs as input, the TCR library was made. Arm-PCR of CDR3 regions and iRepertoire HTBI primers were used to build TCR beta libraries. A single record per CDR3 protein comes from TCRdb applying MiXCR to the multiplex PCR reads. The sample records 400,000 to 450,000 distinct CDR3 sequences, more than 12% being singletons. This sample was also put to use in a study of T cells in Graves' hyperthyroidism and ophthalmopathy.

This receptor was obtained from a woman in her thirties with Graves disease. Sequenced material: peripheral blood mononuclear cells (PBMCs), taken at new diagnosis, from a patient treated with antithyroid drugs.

CDR3 in DNA: TGTGCCAGCAGACTGGGGCTGGGGACCAACACTGAAGCTTTCTTT. Its translation is CASRLGLGTNTEAFF. This chain links TRBV27 with TRBJ1-1; D might be TRBD1 (5 bases). The CDR3 runs to 15 residues. Germline CDR1 and CDR2: MNHEY and SMNVEV (reference sequence). Trimming cost V 6 bases and J 2 bases, with 16 bases left between them.